The 14 T cell receptor beta chains in this list originate from one sample, sequenced in a study of CD8 T cells in ankylosing spondylitis. One entry per CDR3 protein, called by TCRdb with MiXCR from the 5' RACE reads. Of approximately 100,000 distinct CDR3 sequences listed, roughly 8.7% are singletons. Sequenced sample: blood, either unsorted or a sorted T cell fraction (not recorded which). The receptors derive from a male donor with ankylosing spondylitis or in good health (not recorded which).

This clonotype was picked up a small number of times. The rearrangement joins TRBV20-1 to TRBJ1-2; 8 bases align to TRBD1. Germline trimming cut 1 base from V and 4 bases from J; bases unmatched to any gene: 5. This CDR3 has 14 amino acids. Germline V gene lookup returns CDR1 DFQATT and CDR2 SNEGSKA (reference sequence). This CDR3 reads CSARVQDRVYGYTF. Here the CDR3 DNA reads TGCAGTGCTAGAGTCCAGGACAGGGTCTATGGCTACACCTTC.

Many counts were recorded for this clonotype. The genes are TRBV29-1 and TRBJ1-5; no clear D. Germline-derived CDR1 and CDR2 are SQVTM and ANQGSEA. V was shortened by 7 bases and J by 6 bases, with 16 bases between the two germline ends. CDR3 length: 13 residues. The CDR3 protein is CSAGGASGQPQHF. The CDR3 DNA sequence: TGCAGCGCTGGAGGCGCCTCAGGTCAGCCCCAGCATTTT. The full variable domain, rest sourced from reference TRBV29-1 and TRBJ1-5, is SAVISQKPSRDICQRGTSLTIQCQVDSQVTMMFWYRQQPGQSLTLIATANQGSEATYESGFVIDKFPISRPNLTFSTLTVSNMSPEDSSIYLCSAGGASGQPQHFGDGTRLSIL.

This clonotype was seen only a few times. The chain is built from TRBV20-1 and TRBJ1-1; D is unresolved. The CDR3 contains 12 residues. V lost 2 bases to trimming and J lost 1 base, with 5 bases between them. Germline CDR1 DFQATT, CDR2 SNEGSKA (reference sequence). The CDR3 region is CSARTPNTEAFF. CDR3 DNA: TGCAGTGCTAGAACGCCGAACACTGAAGCTTTCTTT.

This clonotype was detected many times. The gene calls are TRBV20-1 and TRBJ2-7, with TRBD2 identical over 9 bases. The CDR3 contains 17 residues. Germline loops: CDR1 DFQATT, CDR2 SNEGSKA (reference sequence). J lost 3 bases, V lost 2 bases, and 14 bases had no gene match. The CDR3 nucleotides read TGCAGTGCTAGATCTGAATCCCTAGCGGGACCTTTCTACGAGCAGTACTTC. Translation: CSARSESLAGPFYEQYF.

The chain employs TRBV27 and TRBJ2-7, with no clear D. Germline assignment: CDR1 MNHEY and CDR2 SMNVEV (reference sequence). The CDR3 has 15 residues. With 2 bases removed from V and 0 bases from J, the gap between germline ends came to 11 bases. The CDR3 sequence is CASSLGWPSSYEQYF. The CDR3 DNA is TGTGCCAGCAGTTTAGGATGGCCTAGCTCCTACGAGCAGTACTTC.

V is TRBV5-1 and J is TRBJ1-6; a weak D match, TRBD1 (5 bases). Trimming shortened V by 0 bases and J by 7 bases, and 11 bases separated the two germline ends. The CDR3 totals 15 residues. CDR1 is SGHRS and CDR2 is YFSETQ in the germline V gene. The DNA of the CDR3 is TGCGCCAGCAGCTTGGGCCGGACACTCAATTCACCCCTCCACTTT. As protein: CASSLGRTLNSPLHF.

In its sample, this clonotype was seen many times. This chain links TRBV7-2 with TRBJ2-3; 12 bases line up with TRBD2. This CDR3 spans 15 amino acids. The junction had 4 bases not matched to a gene; V was cut back by 5 bases and J by 4 bases. Per germline, CDR1 SGHTA and CDR2 FQGNSA. CDR3 sequence reads: CASSETSGSSDTQYF. The DNA of the CDR3 is TGTGCCAGCAGCGAGACTAGCGGGAGTTCAGATACGCAGTATTTT.

This clonotype was counted ten times or more. The chain has TRBV7-8 and TRBJ1-5; no clear D. This CDR3 comprises 18 residues. Germline V lookup: CDR1 SGHVS, CDR2 FQNEAQ. The V and J ends lost 3 bases and 0 bases respectively, with 18 bases between them. CDR3 nucleotide sequence: TGTGCCAGCAGCTTTCCATCTACGGATCTATTTAGCAATCAGCCCCAGCATTTT. Amino acid sequence: CASSFPSTDLFSNQPQHF.

This clonotype was seen a single time. Given a much more abundant clone one base away, this may be a read error. This chain connects TRBV20-1 to TRBJ2-4; 7 positions match TRBD2. Germline CDR1 DFQATT, CDR2 SNEGSKA (reference sequence). CDR3 length equals 13 residues. V lost 6 bases and J lost 9; bases outside the gene matches: 11. CDR3 DNA sequence: TGCAGTGCACCAACGGGGGGTTCGGGCATTCAGTACTTC. This gives the protein CSAPTGGSGIQYF.

This clonotype was counted ten times or more. This chain joins TRBV20-1 and TRBJ2-4; tentative D call: TRBD2 (5 bases). The CDR3 is made up of 15 amino acids. The germline V gene encodes CDR1 DFQATT and CDR2 SNEGSKA (reference sequence). The germline V and J ends were trimmed by 0 bases and 8 bases, with 17 bases remaining between them. DNA for the CDR3: TGCAGTGCTAGAGAGCCGATGGACTTTGAGGACATTCAGTACTTC. Translating gives CSAREPMDFEDIQYF.

This clonotype was detected ten times or more. The rearrangement uses TRBV27 and TRBJ1-1; the D gene is possibly TRBD1 (6 bases). Trimming removed 1 base from V and 5 bases from J, with 11 bases in between. Looked up from germline, CDR1 is MNHEY and CDR2 is SMNVEV (reference sequence). This CDR3 comprises 14 residues. In DNA, the CDR3 is TGTGCCAGCAGTTTATTTCGGCAGGGGACTGAAGCTTTCTTT. Its protein product is CASSLFRQGTEAFF.

This clonotype was seen repeatedly, ten times or more. This rearrangement joins TRBV5-1 to TRBJ2-1; the D is unclear. From germline, CDR1 is SGHRS and CDR2 YFSETQ. V gave up 0 bases and J gave up 0 bases, with 13 bases separating them. The CDR3 totals 17 residues. For the CDR3, the DNA is TGCGCCAGCAGCTTGGCTGCCCCACTTAGCTCCTACAATGAGCAGTTCTTC. Translated, it gives CASSLAAPLSSYNEQFF. The full variable domain, rest sourced from reference TRBV5-1 and TRBJ2-1, is KAGVTQTPRYLIKTRGQQVTLSCSPISGHRSVSWYQQTPGQGLQFLFEYFSETQRNKGNFPGRFSGRQFSNSRSEMNVSTLELGDSALYLCASSLAAPLSSYNEQFFGPGTRLTVL.

This clonotype was recorded at least ten times. CDR3: CASSLDGVDTGELFF. The CDR3 DNA reads as TGCGCCAGCAGCTTGGATGGGGTGGACACCGGGGAGCTGTTTTTT. This sequence joins TRBV5-1 and TRBJ2-2; no clear D. Per germline, CDR1 SGHRS and CDR2 YFSETQ. This CDR3 has 15 amino acids. The V end lost 0 bases, the J end lost 3 bases, and 9 bases lay between the germline ends. The full variable domain, completed using reference TRBV5-1 and TRBJ2-2, is KAGVTQTPRYLIKTRGQQVTLSCSPISGHRSVSWYQQTPGQGLQFLFEYFSETQRNKGNFPGRFSGRQFSNSRSEMNVSTLELGDSALYLCASSLDGVDTGELFFGEGSRLTVL.

At least ten counts were recorded for this clonotype. The chain links TRBV12-3 or TRBV12-4 to TRBJ1-1; D is ambiguous. V was trimmed by 6 bases and J by 6 bases, leaving 14 bases between them. This CDR3 region has 13 residues. This chain's CDR3 is CASSSPTRAEAFF. The CDR3 DNA is TGTGCCAGCAGCTCCCCTACCCGGGCTGAAGCTTTCTTT.